The 15 T cell receptor beta chains presented below share a single source sample, sequenced in a study of metastatic and nonmetastatic thyroid tumors. TCRdb re-clonotyped the PCR reads through MiXCR. The sample consists of tens of thousands of clones, roughly 12% of them appearing once. Not a single patient had been given any form of treatment at any point before undergoing thyroid surgery. Sample: blood. All receptors derive from a female donor with papillary thyroid cancer or a benign thyroid nodule (not recorded which). Some clones in this sample may be carry-over from other donors' samples.

This clone was observed many times. V and J are TRBV24-1 and TRBJ2-1; D is perhaps TRBD1 (6 bases). Trimming removed 2 bases at V and 4 bases at J, with 11 bases between. Germline values: CDR1 KGHDR, CDR2 SFDVKD. The CDR3 consists of 15 residues. In DNA form, the CDR3 reads TGTGCCACCAGTGATTCGAACAGGGCATACAATGAGCAGTTCTTC. This gives the protein CATSDSNRAYNEQFF.

This clone has ten or more counts. The chain couples TRBV2 to TRBJ1-6, with D possibly being TRBD1 (5 bases). CDR3 size: 17 residues. Germline lookup yields CDR1 SNHLY and CDR2 FYNNEI. Trimming removed 1 base from V and 9 bases from J, with 19 bases in between. CDR3 loop: CASSEVPAGEGSSPLHF. The DNA for the CDR3 is TGTGCCAGCAGTGAAGTCCCCGCGGGGGAAGGGAGTTCACCCCTCCACTTT.

This clone has a count of ten or more. V is TRBV20-1 and J is TRBJ2-1, with no clear D. CDR3 length equals 17 residues. Germline CDR1 reads DFQATT; CDR2 reads SNEGSKA (reference sequence). V lost 0 bases and J lost 0, with 15 bases in between. The CDR3 coding sequence is TGCAGTGCTAGAGAGGCCTTGCGGAGAAGCTCCTACAATGAGCAGTTCTTC. Protein product: CSAREALRRSSYNEQFF.

Note on this clone: Sequence at one end of the junction differs from germline and may be a read error. The chain uses TRBV20-1 and TRBJ2-6; a possible D gene is TRBD1 (6 bases). The CDR3 spans 18 residues. In germline, CDR1 is DFQATT, CDR2 SNEGSKA (reference sequence). CDR3 sequence (DNA): TGCAGTGCTAGTCGTCCGGGACATGGAATCTCTGCGGCCAACGTCCTGACTTTC. It yields the protein CSASRPGHGISAANVLTF.

The CDR3 DNA is TGTGCCTGGAGGGCAGACACCTACGAGCAGTACTTC. Translating it yields CAWRADTYEQYF. The chain combines TRBV30 with TRBJ2-7; no definite D call. The length of the CDR3 is 12 residues. The V and J ends lost 3 bases and 2 bases respectively, with 8 bases between them. From germline, CDR1 is GTSNPN and CDR2 SVGIG (reference sequence).

Many counts were recorded for this clone. This CDR3 is also generated by other DNA sequences in the sample. The chain links TRBV7-9 to TRBJ1-3; 10 bases are shared with TRBD1. Germline V CDR1 and CDR2: SEHNR, FQNEAQ (reference sequence). This CDR3 is 15 amino acids long. The ends lost 6 bases at V and 4 bases at J; junction bases unmatched: 6. The CDR3 loop is CASRSTGGAGNTIYF. As DNA, the CDR3 is TGTGCCAGCAGGTCGACAGGGGGCGCGGGAAACACCATATATTTT.

In its sample, this clone was seen many times. The chain's CDR3 is CAWSRDRGDTEAFF. DNA for the CDR3: TGTGCCTGGAGCCGGGACAGGGGGGACACTGAAGCTTTCTTT. The genes are TRBV30 and TRBJ1-1; 11 bases fit TRBD1. The CDR3 length is 14 residues. Looked up from germline, CDR1 is GTSNPN and CDR2 is SVGIG (reference sequence). V dropped 3 bases and J dropped 3; count of bases not matched to a gene: 3.

A word on this clone: A read error is possible here, since a much larger clone lies one base away. The rearrangement links TRBV5-1 to TRBJ2-5, with TRBD2 as a possible D gene (5 bases). Germline CDR1 is SGHRS and CDR2 is YFSETQ. The CDR3 length is 16 residues. V lost 0 bases and J 3 bases, leaving 15 bases between the germline ends. The CDR3 sequence is CASSLVSTRTEETQYF. CDR3 DNA sequence: TGCGCCAGCAGCTTGGTAAGTACTAGGACGGAAGAGACCCAGTACTTC.

This chain connects TRBV15 to TRBJ2-1, with a tentative D call TRBD2 (5 bases). The CDR3 consists of 19 residues. The ends were cut back, 1 base at V and 4 bases at J, with 23 bases in the middle. CDR1 LNHNV and CDR2 YYDKDF come from the germline V gene (reference sequence). CDR3 amino acids: CATSRVGVACAHPYNEQFF. Written as DNA, the CDR3 is TGTGCCACCAGCAGAGTCGGGGTAGCGTGTGCTCACCCGTACAATGAGCAGTTCTTC.

The CDR3 spells CANKTSGTIGDNEQFF. The CDR3 nucleotides read TGTGCCAACAAGACCTCCGGGACTATCGGGGACAATGAGCAGTTCTTC. The chain is built from TRBV27 and TRBJ2-1, with 7 bases fitting TRBD2. The CDR3 loop spans 16 amino acids. V dropped 10 bases and J dropped 5; count of bases not matched to a gene: 17. Germline V CDR1 and CDR2: MNHEY, SMNVEV (reference sequence).

In this sample, this clone turned up a few times. The V and J genes are TRBV7-9 and TRBJ2-4; D is unresolved. V lost 5 bases to trimming and J lost 0 bases, with 11 bases between them. Germline V CDR1 and CDR2: SEHNR, FQNEAQ (reference sequence). The CDR3 runs to 15 residues. The CDR3: CASSRAELAKNIQYF. Here the CDR3 DNA reads TGTGCCAGCAGCCGGGCAGAACTAGCCAAAAACATTCAGTACTTC. Supplemented by reference TRBV7-9 and TRBJ2-4, the full variable domain reads DTGVSQNPRHKITKRGQNVTFRCDPISEHNRLYWYRQTLGQGPEFLTYFQNEAQLEKSRLLSDRFSAERPKGSFSTLEIQRTEQGDSAMYLCASSRAELAKNIQYFGAGTRLSVL.

This clone was detected many times. This chain connects TRBV4-2 to TRBJ1-4, with 8 positions matching TRBD1. The CDR3 contains 15 residues. The ends lost 4 bases at V and 2 bases at J; junction bases unmatched: 3. CDR1 is LGHNA, CDR2 YNFKEQ, per germline. The CDR3 nucleotides are TGTGCCAGCAGCCTTTACAGGGGGACTAATGAAAAACTGTTTTTT. This encodes CASSLYRGTNEKLFF.

The chain employs TRBV19 and TRBJ1-6; D unresolved. CDR1 is LNHDA and CDR2 is SQIVND in the germline V gene (reference sequence). The CDR3 sequence is 13 residues long. V lost 3 bases, J lost 10 bases, and 10 bases lay in between. The CDR3 nucleotides read TGTGCCAGTAGTATCGGACGGCTGTCACCCCTCCACTTT. Its translation is CASSIGRLSPLHF.

This sequence joins TRBV2 and TRBJ1-5; D uncertain. V was pared by 3 bases and J by 2 bases, with 14 bases between. Germline assignment: CDR1 SNHLY and CDR2 FYNNEI. This CDR3 has 16 amino acids. The CDR3 spells CASSESGYLGNQPQHF. DNA of the CDR3: TGTGCCAGCAGTGAGTCAGGCTATCTCGGCAATCAGCCCCAGCATTTT.

In its sample, this clone was seen once. Given a much more abundant clone one base away, this may be a read error. V usage is TRBV4-1 and J usage is TRBJ2-4; 8 positions agree with TRBD1. The germline CDR1 and CDR2 sequences are MGHRA and YSYEKL. Losses at the gene ends were 3 bases for V and 6 bases for J; bases not matched to a gene: 1. CDR3 size: 13 residues. Written as DNA, the CDR3 is TGCGCCAGCAGCCAGGGACAGGTAAACATTCAGTACTTC. Translated: CASSQGQVNIQYF.